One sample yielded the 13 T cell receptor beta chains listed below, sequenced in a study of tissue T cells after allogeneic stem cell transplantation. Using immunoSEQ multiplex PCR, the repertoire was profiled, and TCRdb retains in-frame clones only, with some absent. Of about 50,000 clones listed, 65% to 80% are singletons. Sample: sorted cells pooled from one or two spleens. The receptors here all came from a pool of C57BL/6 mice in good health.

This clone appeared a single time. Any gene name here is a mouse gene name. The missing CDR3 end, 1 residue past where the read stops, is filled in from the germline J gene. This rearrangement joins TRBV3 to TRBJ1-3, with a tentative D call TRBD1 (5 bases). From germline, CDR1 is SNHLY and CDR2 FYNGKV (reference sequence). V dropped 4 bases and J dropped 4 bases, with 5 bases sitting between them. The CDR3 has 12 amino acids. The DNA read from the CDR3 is TGTGCCAGCAGCTGGGACGGAAATACGCTCTAT. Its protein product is CASSWDGNTLY. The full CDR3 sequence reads CASSWDGNTLYF.

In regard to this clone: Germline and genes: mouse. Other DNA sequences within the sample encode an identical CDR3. The CDR3 loop is CASSQGDWGDEQYF. The DNA read from the CDR3 is TGTGCCAGCAGCCAAGGAGACTGGGGGGACGAACAGTAC. This chain links TRBV2 with TRBJ2-7, with 10 positions matching TRBD2. The sequence runs out 1 residue before the end of the CDR3; the remainder is reconstructed from the germline J gene. J lost 7 bases, V lost 1 base, and 4 bases had no gene match. This CDR3 is built from 14 residues. Germline V CDR1 and CDR2: LGHNA, YSYQKL.

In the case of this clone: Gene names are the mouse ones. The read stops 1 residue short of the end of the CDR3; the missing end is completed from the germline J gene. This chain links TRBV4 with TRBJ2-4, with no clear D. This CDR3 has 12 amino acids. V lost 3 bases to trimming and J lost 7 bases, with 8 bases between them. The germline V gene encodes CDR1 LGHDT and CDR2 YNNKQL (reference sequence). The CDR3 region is CASSYRKDTLYF. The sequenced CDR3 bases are TGTGCCAGCAGCTACAGAAAGGACACCTTGTAC.

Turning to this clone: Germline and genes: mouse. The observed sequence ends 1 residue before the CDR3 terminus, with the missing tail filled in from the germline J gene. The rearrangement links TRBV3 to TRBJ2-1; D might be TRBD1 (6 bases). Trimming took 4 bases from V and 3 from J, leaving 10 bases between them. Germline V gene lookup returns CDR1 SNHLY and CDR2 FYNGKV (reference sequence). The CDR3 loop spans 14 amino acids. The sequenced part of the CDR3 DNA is TGTGCCAGCAGCTCCCGGACAGTCTATGCTGAGCAGTTC. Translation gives CASSSRTVYAEQF. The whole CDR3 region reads CASSSRTVYAEQFF.

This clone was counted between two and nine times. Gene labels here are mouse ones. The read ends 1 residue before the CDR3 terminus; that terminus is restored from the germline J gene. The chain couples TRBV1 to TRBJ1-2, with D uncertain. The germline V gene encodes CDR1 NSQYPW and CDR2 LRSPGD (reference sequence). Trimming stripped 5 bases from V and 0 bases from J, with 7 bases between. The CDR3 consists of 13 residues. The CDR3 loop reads CTCSSTANSDYTF. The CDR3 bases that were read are TGCACCTGCAGTTCCACAGCAAACTCCGACTACACC.

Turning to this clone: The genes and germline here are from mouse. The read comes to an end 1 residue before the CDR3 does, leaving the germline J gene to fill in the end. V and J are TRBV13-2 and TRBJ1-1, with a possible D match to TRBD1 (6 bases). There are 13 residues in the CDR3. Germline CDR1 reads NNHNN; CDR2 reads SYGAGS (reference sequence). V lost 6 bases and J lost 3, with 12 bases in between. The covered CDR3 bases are TGTGCCAGCGACCGGGACAAGGACACAGAAGTCTTC. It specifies CASDRDKDTEVF. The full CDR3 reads CASDRDKDTEVFF.

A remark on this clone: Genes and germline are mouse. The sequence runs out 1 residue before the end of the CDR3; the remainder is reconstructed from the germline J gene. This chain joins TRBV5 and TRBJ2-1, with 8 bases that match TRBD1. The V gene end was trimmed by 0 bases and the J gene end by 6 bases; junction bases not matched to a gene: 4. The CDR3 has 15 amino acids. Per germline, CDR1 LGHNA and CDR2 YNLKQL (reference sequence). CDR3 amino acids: CASSQDSQGGAEQFF. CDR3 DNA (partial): TGTGCCAGCAGCCAAGATTCACAGGGGGGTGCTGAGCAGTTC.

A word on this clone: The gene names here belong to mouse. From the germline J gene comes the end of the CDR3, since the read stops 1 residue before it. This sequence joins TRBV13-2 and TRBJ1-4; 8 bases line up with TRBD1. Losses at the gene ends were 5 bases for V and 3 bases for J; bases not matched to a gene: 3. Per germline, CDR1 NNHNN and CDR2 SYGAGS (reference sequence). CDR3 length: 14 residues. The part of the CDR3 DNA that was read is TGTGCCAGCGGGCAGGGGGCGGCCAACGAAAGATTATTT. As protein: CASGQGAANERLF. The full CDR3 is CASGQGAANERLFF.

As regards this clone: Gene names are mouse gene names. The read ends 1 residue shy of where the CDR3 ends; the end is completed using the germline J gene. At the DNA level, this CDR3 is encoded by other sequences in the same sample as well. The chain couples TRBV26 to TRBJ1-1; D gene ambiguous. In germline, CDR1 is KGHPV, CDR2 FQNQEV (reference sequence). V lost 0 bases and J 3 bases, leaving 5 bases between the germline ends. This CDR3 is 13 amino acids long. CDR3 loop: CASSLSRDTEVFF. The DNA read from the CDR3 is TGTGCCAGCAGTCTGTCCCGAGACACAGAAGTCTTC.

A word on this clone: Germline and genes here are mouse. The CDR3 here is CTCSADLGNYAEQFF. CDR3 bases read: TGCACCTGCAGTGCAGATCTGGGTAACTATGCTGAGCAGTTC. This chain uses TRBV1 with TRBJ2-1; possible D gene TRBD2, 5 bases. Sequencing ends 1 residue short of the CDR3 end; the germline J gene provides the rest. CDR3 length: 15 amino acids. Germline-derived CDR1 and CDR2 are NSQYPW and LRSPGD (reference sequence). V lost 0 bases to trimming and J lost 0 bases, with 6 bases between them. The full variable domain, its missing parts supplied by reference TRBV1 and TRBJ2-1, is VTLLEQNPRWRLVPRGQAVNLRCILKNSQYPWMSWYQQDLQKQLQWLFTLRSPGDKEVKSLPGADYLATRVTDTELRLQVANMSQGRTLYCTCSADLGNYAEQFFGPGTRLTVL.

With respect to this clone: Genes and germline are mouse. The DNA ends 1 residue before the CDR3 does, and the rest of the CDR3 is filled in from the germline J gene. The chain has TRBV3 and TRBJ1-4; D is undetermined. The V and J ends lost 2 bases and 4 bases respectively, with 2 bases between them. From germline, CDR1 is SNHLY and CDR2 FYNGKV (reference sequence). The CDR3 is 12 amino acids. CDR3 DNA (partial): TGTGCCAGCAGCTTATTCAACGAAAGATTATTT. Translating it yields CASSLFNERLF. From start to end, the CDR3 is CASSLFNERLFF.

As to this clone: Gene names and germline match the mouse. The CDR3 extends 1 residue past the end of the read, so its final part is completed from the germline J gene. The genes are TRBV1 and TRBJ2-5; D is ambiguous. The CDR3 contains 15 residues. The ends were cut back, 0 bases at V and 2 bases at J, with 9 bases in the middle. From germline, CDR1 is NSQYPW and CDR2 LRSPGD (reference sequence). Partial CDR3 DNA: TGCACCTGCAGTGCAGATCCGGGAGGCCAAGACACCCAGTAC. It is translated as CTCSADPGGQDTQY. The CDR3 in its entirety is CTCSADPGGQDTQYF.

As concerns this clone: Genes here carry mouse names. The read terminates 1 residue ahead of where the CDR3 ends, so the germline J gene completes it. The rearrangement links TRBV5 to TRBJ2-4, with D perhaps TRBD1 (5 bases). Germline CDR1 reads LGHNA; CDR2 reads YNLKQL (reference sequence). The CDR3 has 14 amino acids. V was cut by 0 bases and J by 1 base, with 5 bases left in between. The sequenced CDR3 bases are TGTGCCAGCAGCCAAGAAGGGGGTCAAAACACCTTGTAC. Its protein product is CASSQEGGQNTLY. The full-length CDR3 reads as CASSQEGGQNTLYF.